The present TCR beta chain was sequenced within a study of T cell responses to AZD1222 COVID-19 vaccine. Findings and limits, study-wide: Spike regions recognized by vaccine-associated CD4 TCRs spanned the protein, led by 160-218 and 743-854.

The CDR3 is 16 residues long. CDR1 is SGHTA and CDR2 is FQGNSA in the germline V gene. Trimming took 4 bases from V and 4 from J; bases not matched to a gene: 11. TCRdb keeps only in-frame clones here, not all; method: immunoSEQ multiplex PCR. The sample includes approximately 100,000 clones, 85% to 90% seen only once; the top ten take approximately 15%. For this clone: What it binds is not known.

The source of this sequence is an adult in good health. The J gene is TRBJ2-3, the V gene TRBV7-2; the match to TRBD2 covers 7 bases. Material: peripheral blood, obtained on day 0 of AZD1222 vaccination. The CDR3 DNA is TGTGCCAGCAGCTCTCAAAAGCGGGATTGGTCAGATACGCAGTATTTT. Amino acids: CASSSQKRDWSDTQYF.